The source of this T cell receptor (beta chain) is a study of identical twins. The study, taken as a whole, reports: While abundant cord blood beta clonotypes carried fewer insertions, memory repertoires showed no such pattern. Invariant MAIT and iNKT cells could partly confound zero-insertion analyses.

This clonotype has just a few counts. What it binds is unknown. Template switching created a universal primer site, and the cDNA included unique molecular identifiers. MiXCR, run by TCRdb on the 5' RACE reads, gives a single entry per CDR3 protein. The table has over 550,000 distinct CDR3 sequences, under 8.5% seen once. Trimming cost V 6 bases and J 4 bases, with 12 bases left between them. This CDR3 comprises 13 residues. Germline V CDR1 and CDR2: MNHEY, SMNVEV (reference sequence). Healthy Caucasians made up all donors. These data were also filed under a second study, of yellow fever vaccine responses in identical twins.

The sequenced material came from PBMCs. The V and J genes are TRBV27 and TRBJ1-2; D is possibly TRBD1 (6 bases). This TCR was sampled from a woman between 18 and 29 years old in good health. The CDR3 nucleotides read TGTGCCAGCAGCGCCGGGACACCCTATGGCTACACCTTC. This translates into CASSAGTPYGYTF.